A selection of T cell receptor beta chains follows, all from one sample in a study of blood T cell repertoires in COVID-19. Profiled with immunoSEQ multiplex PCR; TCRdb holds only in-frame clones, not every one. The repertoire has about 410,000 clones, about 92% of them found once; the top ten carry roughly 0.66%. What was sequenced was PBMCs or T cells enriched from blood (not recorded which). Receptors originate from a young man who had recovered from COVID-19. Both conserved end residues are part of each CDR3. The D gene is left open where the match is weak. For some rows the clone size is stated as once, few or many, or as a class when expanded; others skip it.

V,size,J,D,CDR3,DNA
TRBV5-6,NA,TRBJ2-2,NA,CASSLPSTRTGELFF,TGTGCCAGCAGCTTGCCATCTACTAGAACCGGGGAGCTGTTTTTT
TRBV2,NA,TRBJ2-1,TRBD2,CASGQRETSRNEQFF,TGTGCCAGCGGTCAGCGCGAGACTAGCAGAAATGAGCAGTTCTTC
TRBV7-8,NA,TRBJ2-1,TRBD1,CASSPGQVVQFF,TGTGCCAGCAGCCCTGGACAGGTAGTGCAGTTCTTC
TRBV3-1/TRBV3-2,NA,TRBJ1-4,NA,CASSLTVNEKLFF,TGTGCCAGCAGCCTGACAGTCAATGAAAAACTGTTTTTT
TRBV28,NA,TRBJ2-3,NA,CASRGGLATDTQYF,TGTGCCAGCAGGGGGGGACTTGCCACAGATACGCAGTATTTT
TRBV19,NA,TRBJ1-4,NA,CASSIQGFREKLFF,TGTGCCAGTAGTATCCAGGGTTTCCGCGAAAAACTGTTTTTT
TRBV30,NA,TRBJ1-5,TRBD1,CAASGQGYQPQHF,TGTGCCGCATCCGGACAGGGGTATCAGCCCCAGCATTTT
TRBV3-1/TRBV3-2,NA,TRBJ1-2,TRBD1,CASSLGQGGNYGYTF,TGTGCCAGCAGCCTCGGACAGGGGGGGAACTATGGCTACACCTTC
TRBV19,NA,TRBJ2-1,NA,CASSISRQPYSEQFF,TGTGCCAGTAGTATAAGTCGACAGCCTTATAGTGAGCAGTTCTTC
TRBV13,once,TRBJ1-1,TRBD1,CASRQSTGWDTEAFF,TGTGCCAGCAGACAGTCGACAGGGTGGGACACTGAAGCTTTCTTT
TRBV11-2,NA,TRBJ1-3,TRBD1,CASSRRTTGTLSGNTIYF,TGTGCCAGCAGCCGAAGAACGACAGGGACTCTCTCTGGAAACACCATATATTTT
TRBV2,NA,TRBJ2-7,TRBD1,CASSEALTGGLGLYEQYF,TGTGCCAGCAGTGAAGCTTTGACAGGGGGCCTAGGGTTATACGAGCAGTACTTC
TRBV19,NA,TRBJ1-6,NA,CASSIAGEWSSPLHF,TGTGCCAGTAGTATCGCCGGGGAATGGTCTTCACCCCTCCACTTT
TRBV4-2,NA,TRBJ2-3,TRBD2,CASSFSGSGTQYF,TGTGCCAGCAGCTTTAGCGGGAGTGGTACGCAGTATTTT
TRBV7-9,NA,TRBJ2-2,TRBD1,CASSARQGTGELFF,TGTGCCAGCAGCGCACGACAGGGCACCGGGGAGCTGTTTTTT
TRBV28,NA,TRBJ1-1,TRBD1,CASSLYAGGTEAFF,TGTGCCAGCAGTTTATATGCAGGGGGCACTGAAGCTTTCTTT
TRBV13,NA,TRBJ1-3,NA,CASSLGAYGRSSGNTIYF,TGTGCCAGCAGCCTTGGGGCCTATGGCCGTAGCTCTGGAAACACCATATATTTT
TRBV30,once,TRBJ2-2,NA,CAWSAAVGELFF,TGTGCCTGGAGCGCGGCCGTCGGGGAGCTGTTTTTT